These 7 T cell receptor beta chains were all obtained from the same sample, sequenced in a study of T-cell memory formation after mild COVID-19 (dated by TCRdb to the early 2020s). The library was produced with 5' RACE. TCRdb names Illumina NovaSeq 6000 as the instrument used. Starting from the raw public reads, TCRdb applied fastp trimming at Q25, assembled clones with MiXCR and retained in-frame beta chains. Each CDR3 protein appears once, grouped with its most common genes and DNA. For this sample the table gives around 500,000 distinct CDR3 sequences, of which over 15% were detected only once. About 12% of the sample is in the top ten clones. Material: PBMCs or a T cell subset sorted from them (not recorded which). Receptors originate from an adult woman who had mild COVID-19 (a few samples of this study predate the infection). The sample titles of this study are shuffled in the database, so cell type and time point are left out; the donor was told from shared clones.

This clonotype was detected a few times. This chain joins TRBV27 and TRBJ2-2, with a tentative D call TRBD1 (6 bases). Trimming shortened V by 6 bases and J by 1 base, and 12 bases separated the two germline ends. The germline gives CDR1 MNHEY, CDR2 SMNVEV (reference sequence). CDR3 length: 15 residues. CDR3 loop: CASSRQGMNTGELFF. In DNA, the CDR3 is TGTGCCAGCAGCCGTCAGGGGATGAACACCGGGGAGCTGTTTTTT.

V usage is TRBV10-3 and J usage is TRBJ1-5; 8 nucleotides agree with TRBD1. There are 14 residues in the CDR3. The germline V gene has CDR1 ENHRY and CDR2 SYGVKD. V dropped 10 bases and J dropped 1; count of bases not matched to a gene: 6. The CDR3 protein is CATWTGKSNQPQHF. The CDR3 coding sequence is TGTGCCACCTGGACAGGGAAAAGCAATCAGCCCCAGCATTTT.

There are a few counts of this clonotype. The chain uses TRBV19 and TRBJ2-1; 11 bases align to TRBD2. Germline CDR1 reads LNHDA; CDR2 reads SQIVND (reference sequence). After removal of 8 bases from V and 7 bases from J, the junction contained 13 bases not matched to a gene. This CDR3 has 16 residues. The CDR3 DNA reads as TGTGCCAGTCAGAGTCTAGGGGCTAGCGGGAGGAATGAGCAGTTCTTC. Its translation is CASQSLGASGRNEQFF.

In this sample, this clonotype turned up a few times. The chain links TRBV11-3 to TRBJ2-7; D not resolved. Trimming pared 5 bases from V and 3 bases from J, leaving 20 bases between. This CDR3 contains 16 residues. Germline V gene data show CDR1 as SGHNT and CDR2 as YENEEA. CDR3 protein: CASSAAQTRPNYEQYF. DNA of the CDR3: TGTGCCAGCAGCGCAGCCCAGACTCGACCCAACTACGAGCAGTACTTC.

Only a few counts were recorded for this clonotype. The J gene is TRBJ2-7, the V gene TRBV7-9; 9 nucleotides agree with TRBD1. The CDR3 runs 15 residues. Germline trimming cut 6 bases from V and 4 bases from J; bases unmatched to any gene: 10. Germline lookup yields CDR1 SEHNR and CDR2 FQNEAQ (reference sequence). CDR3 nucleotides: TGTGCCAGCAGGCGGGCCGGGACAGGGTCATACGAGCAGTACTTC. It translates to CASRRAGTGSYEQYF.

This clonotype was seen only a few times. The rearrangement links TRBV27 to TRBJ2-7; TRBD1 aligns across 8 bases. Germline values: CDR1 MNHEY, CDR2 SMNVEV (reference sequence). This CDR3 contains 13 residues. Losses at the gene ends were 3 bases for V and 4 bases for J; bases not matched to a gene: 2. DNA for the CDR3: TGTGCCAGCAGTTTCCAGGGGGCATACGAGCAGTACTTC. Encoded protein: CASSFQGAYEQYF.

This clonotype was observed at least ten times. The chain recombines TRBV5-6 with TRBJ2-1; possible D gene TRBD1, 6 bases. V shed 7 bases and J shed 8 bases, with 22 bases lying between them. Germline assignment: CDR1 SGHDT and CDR2 YYEEEE. This CDR3 spans 15 amino acids. DNA for the CDR3: TGTGCCAGCTCGTCCCAGGGGATGGGTCTGGATGAGCAGTTCTTC. Protein sequence: CASSSQGMGLDEQFF.